The 5 T cell receptor beta chains below were found in one sample sequenced in a study of Ad26.COV2.S vaccination and SARS-CoV-2 variants. Here immunoSEQ multiplex PCR was the method, and the copy in TCRdb shows in-frame clones only, minus some. The sample has about 350,000 clones, 86% seen once. Specified treatment: around 19 received Ad26.COV2.S at low or high dose, single or two shots; 5 received placebo; per-sample allocation not given. Sample collection was performed on day 63 after the first vaccine or placebo injection. The sequencing used peripheral blood, collected in a trial of Ad26.COV2.S vaccine versus placebo. These receptors originate from a person aged 18-65 years who received the Ad26.COV2.S COVID-19 vaccine or a placebo.

The V call is TRBV1, the J call TRBJ1-4. TRBV1 is a pseudogene. The CDR3 is 17 amino acids. DNA of the CDR3: TGCACCAGCAGCCAAAGCCGATTGGGGGATACTTCTGAAAAACTGTTTTTT. Its translation: CTSSQSRLGDTSEKLFF.

This sequence joins TRBV19 and TRBJ1-1; D unclear. Trimming pared 5 bases from V and 1 base from J, leaving 5 bases between. Germline CDR1 and CDR2: LNHDA and SQIVND (reference sequence). The CDR3 contains 12 residues. For the CDR3, the DNA is TGTGCCAGTAGTCCCCGGAACACTGAAGCTTTCTTT. It encodes CASSPRNTEAFF. The full variable domain, rest sourced from reference TRBV19 and TRBJ1-1, is DGGITQSPKYLFRKEGQNVTLSCEQNLNHDAMYWYRQDPGQGLRLIYYSQIVNDFQKGDIAEGYSVSREKKESFPLTVTSAQKNPTAFYLCASSPRNTEAFFGQGTRLTVV.

V and J are TRBV24-1 and TRBJ1-1, with D possibly TRBD1 on 5 matching bases. V was trimmed by 7 bases and J by 3 bases, leaving 17 bases between them. Germline CDR1 and CDR2: KGHDR and SFDVKD. This CDR3 region has 15 residues. In DNA, the CDR3 is TGTGCCACCAGGAGGAGGGGCAGCGGGGACACTGAAGCTTTCTTT. This encodes CATRRRGSGDTEAFF.

This chain joins TRBV19 and TRBJ1-5; 7 bases agree with TRBD1. V lost 5 bases and J lost 7; bases outside the gene matches: 5. The CDR3 has 13 residues. CDR1 is LNHDA, CDR2 SQIVND, per germline (reference sequence). CDR3 loop: CASSQGERQPQHF. The CDR3 nucleotides read TGTGCCAGTAGTCAGGGGGAAAGGCAGCCCCAGCATTTT.

The chain employs TRBV3-1 (or the pseudogene TRBV3-2) and TRBJ2-7; D call uncertain. V shed 4 bases and J shed 5 bases, with 6 bases lying between them. This CDR3 comprises 11 residues. The germline gives CDR1 LGHDT, CDR2 YNNKEL (reference sequence). CDR3 sequence (DNA): TGTGCCAGCAGCCTCGACCACGAGCAGTACTTC. Its protein is CASSLDHEQYF.